This T cell receptor beta chain was sequenced during a study of blood T cell repertoires in COVID-19. Participants were aged roughly 18 to 89 years, lived in around 22 US areas, and enrolled virtually. The J segment lost 7 bases and the V segment lost 2 bases, leaving 3 bases of the junction unmatched. Germline lookup yields CDR1 KGHDR and CDR2 SFDVKD. This CDR3 comprises 15 residues. Original data processing: Amplification of reference gene primers provided the estimated nucleated cell counts. Measured with immunoSEQ multiplex PCR; TCRdb has only the in-frame clones, and not every one. Clone size and the V and J calls come from that table; the DNA yielded D and trimming. The table lists roughly 74,000 clones, 80% to 90% of them singletons.

This receptor was taken from a woman between 45 and 65 years old with acute COVID-19. The sequenced sample was PBMCs or T cells enriched from blood (not recorded which). The rearrangement joins TRBV24-1 to TRBJ1-4; 10 bases align to TRBD1. This CDR3 is CATSDSGTGVEKLFF. Written as DNA, the CDR3 is TGTGCCACCAGTGATTCCGGGACAGGGGTTGAAAAACTGTTTTTT.